This TCR beta chain was observed in a study of blood T cell repertoires in COVID-19. As for the study in general: Samples representing acute and convalescent COVID-19 were sourced from the United States, Italy and Spain. Sources were T cells, B-cell-depleted T cells, or PBMCs; the material itself was cDNA or gDNA.

Authors' data handling: Using reference gene primer amplification, nucleated cell counts were estimated. Libraries were prepared by immunoSEQ multiplex PCR; TCRdb keeps only in-frame clonotypes and omits some of them. From that table come the V and J calls and clone size; the DNA was used to work out D and trimming. The top ten hold around 9.2% of the sample, which has tens of thousands of clones, roughly 81% seen once. With 7 bases clipped from V and 4 bases from J, the junction kept 7 bases outside the gene matches. The CDR3 contains 15 residues. CDR1 and CDR2 (germline): KGHDR, SFDVKD. The sample holds a few counts of this clone.

The TCR comes from a human donor in a cohort sampled during active COVID-19. The J gene is TRBJ2-1, the V gene TRBV24-1; 9 bases are a match to TRBD1. The specimen was peripheral blood. This CDR3 reads CATSPGTGIYNEQFF. The DNA of the CDR3 is TGTGCCACCAGCCCCGGGACAGGGATATACAATGAGCAGTTCTTC.